This T cell receptor beta chain was recovered during a study of T cells in Graves' hyperthyroidism and ophthalmopathy. General study findings and limits: For ophthalmopathy, model prediction preceded onset by a median 6.5 months. Blood also carried most thyroid clonotypes expanded above 0.001. By a 13 V-J model, ophthalmopathy was set apart from stable hyperthyroidism.

The V and J ends lost 9 bases and 7 bases respectively, with 11 bases between them. The CDR3 is 11 amino acids. Germline CDR1 is KGHDR and CDR2 is SFDVKD. Fresh peripheral blood, 10 ml, yielded the PBMCs. RNA transcripts were the template for amplifying TCR beta CDR3 regions. TCR CDR3 underwent first-round RT-PCR with the HTBI primer set. MiXCR, run by TCRdb on the multiplex PCR reads, gives a single entry per CDR3 protein. The sample lists approximately 250,000 distinct CDR3 sequences, almost 25% seen once, with about a third in the top ten. About this clonotype itself: The target antigen is unknown.

This sequence originates from a woman between 35 and 50 years old with Graves' ophthalmopathy. This chain uses TRBV24-1 with TRBJ1-1; D unresolved. The sequenced sample was blood. CDR3 residues: CATAHLNEAFF. The CDR3 nucleotides are TGTGCCACCGCCCACCTCAATGAAGCTTTCTTT.